Described below is a single T cell receptor beta chain sequence and its context. In the original processing: Amplification with reference gene primers provided the estimates of nucleated cell counts. Assay used: immunoSEQ multiplex PCR; TCRdb lists only in-frame clones, some missing. For V, J and clone size, that table is used; D and trimming come from the DNA. The sample has tens of thousands of clones, 75% to 95% seen once. The sample comes from a study of blood T cell repertoires in COVID-19. About the research overall: Specimens from acute and convalescent COVID-19 originated in the United States, Italy and Spain. T cells, B-cell-depleted T cells, or PBMCs provided the cDNA or gDNA that served as material.

V lost 4 bases, J lost 3 bases, and 15 bases lay in between. This CDR3 region has 16 residues. The germline gives CDR1 MNHNS, CDR2 SASEGT. The chain links TRBV6-1 to TRBJ2-2; possible D gene TRBD2, 6 bases. The receptor was isolated from an elderly man with acute or convalescent COVID-19. Sequencing was done on a sample of peripheral blood. As DNA, the CDR3 is TGTGCCAGCAGTGGGGGGAGGACTCGCGACACCGGGGAGCTGTTTTTT. This gives the protein CASSGGRTRDTGELFF.